These 27 T cell receptor beta chains share one sample of origin, sequenced in a study of identical twins. Each CDR3 protein is one row after TCRdb ran MiXCR on the 5' RACE reads. The sample carries some 660,000 distinct CDR3 sequences, 8.6% recorded once. The same specimen was also included in a second study, on yellow fever vaccine responses in identical twins.

Specimen: PBMCs. The receptors derive from a woman aged 18-29 years in good health.

The V call is TRBV7-9, the J call TRBJ2-1, with D possibly being TRBD1 or TRBD2 (5 bases each). Between the trimmed V and J ends, which lost 8 bases and 8 bases, there was a span of 25 bases. Germline CDR1 SEHNR, CDR2 FQNEAQ (reference sequence). This CDR3 comprises 16 residues. Here the CDR3 DNA reads TGTGCCAGCCGTCACATGGCCTGGGGGTTTTCGTATGAGCAGTTCTTC. It translates to CASRHMAWGFSYEQFF.

This clonotype was counted a few times. This chain connects TRBV3-1 to TRBJ2-3; a possible D gene is TRBD2 (6 bases). This CDR3 has 15 residues. Trimming took off 4 bases at V and 4 bases at J, with 15 bases between the two ends. Germline V gene lookup returns CDR1 LGHDT and CDR2 YNNKEL (reference sequence). The CDR3 nucleotides read TGTGCCAGCAGCCCGACATTGGGAGGCCCAGATACGCAGTATTTT. This codes for CASSPTLGGPDTQYF.

This clonotype appeared a few times. The chain uses TRBV27 and TRBJ2-1; no firm D call. CDR1 MNHEY and CDR2 SMNVEV come from the germline V gene (reference sequence). The length of the CDR3 is 13 residues. V was shortened by 6 bases and J by 8 bases, with 14 bases between the two germline ends. This CDR3 is CASSWGGRDEQFF. The CDR3 bases are TGTGCCAGCAGCTGGGGTGGAAGGGATGAGCAGTTCTTC.

This clonotype was seen only a few times. The chain carries TRBV27 and TRBJ2-5; perhaps TRBD2 as D (5 bases). The CDR3 consists of 14 residues. CDR1 is MNHEY, CDR2 SMNVEV, per germline (reference sequence). Trimming removed 1 base from V and 5 bases from J, with 11 bases in between. CDR3 amino acids: CASSLFWPGETQYF. The CDR3 DNA follows: TGTGCCAGCAGTTTATTTTGGCCGGGGGAGACCCAGTACTTC.

The sample holds a few counts of this clonotype. One end of the junction varies from germline; a read error may be responsible. The chain recombines TRBV7-2 with TRBJ2-1; 10 bases match TRBD2. Germline V gene lookup returns CDR1 SGHTA and CDR2 FQGNSA. The CDR3 has 13 residues. The CDR3 reads CASSLGPSGGRVF. CDR3 nucleotides: TGTGCCAGCAGCTTAGGCCCTAGCGGGGGTAGAGTCTTC.

As DNA, the CDR3 is TGTGCCACCAGTGAAGAGGGACAGGGGGTAGCAGATACGCAGTATTTT. Translation: CATSEEGQGVADTQYF. The rearrangement joins TRBV24-1 to TRBJ2-3, with TRBD1 identical over 11 bases. V lost 4 bases and J lost 4; bases outside the gene matches: 6. The CDR3 loop spans 16 amino acids. Per the germline V gene, CDR1 is KGHDR and CDR2 is SFDVKD.

At least ten counts were recorded for this clonotype. The V gene is TRBV27, the J gene TRBJ2-1; D gene unclear. V lost 6 bases, J lost 2 bases, and 14 bases lay in between. Germline V gives CDR1 MNHEY, CDR2 SMNVEV (reference sequence). The CDR3 sequence is 15 residues long. In DNA form, the CDR3 reads TGTGCCAGCAGATTAACCGGGTTGCCCTACAATGAGCAGTTCTTC. It translates to CASRLTGLPYNEQFF.

This clonotype was recorded at least ten times. The chain links TRBV20-1 to TRBJ1-1; D gene ambiguous. Between the trimmed V and J ends, which lost 1 base and 0 bases, there was a span of 9 bases. The germline V gene encodes CDR1 DFQATT and CDR2 SNEGSKA (reference sequence). This CDR3 has 14 amino acids. DNA of the CDR3: TGCAGTGCTAGAGTACGCGACATGAACACTGAAGCTTTCTTT. Its translation: CSARVRDMNTEAFF.

J is TRBJ2-1 and V is TRBV5-1, with TRBD1 matching over 8 bases. The V segment lost 0 bases and the J segment 6 bases; nucleotides outside the gene matches: 5. This CDR3 has 15 residues. Germline assignment: CDR1 SGHRS and CDR2 YFSETQ. The CDR3 nucleotides are TGCGCCAGCAGCTTGGCCCCGGACAGGGTCAATGAGCAGTTCTTC. The encoded protein is CASSLAPDRVNEQFF.

J is TRBJ2-7 and V is TRBV2; D is perhaps TRBD2 (6 bases). Trimming pared 10 bases from V and 3 bases from J, leaving 34 bases between. CDR1 and CDR2 (germline): SNHLY, FYNNEI. The CDR3 contains 19 residues. The chain's CDR3 is CAIRLTGRGGRSSFYEQYF. The CDR3 DNA is TGTGCCATCAGGCTCACTGGGAGAGGAGGGCGGTCCTCGTTCTACGAGCAGTACTTC.

The chain has TRBV24-1 and TRBJ2-1; D is perhaps TRBD1 or TRBD2 (5 bases each). Trimming took 0 bases from V and 7 from J, leaving 15 bases between them. Germline V lookup: CDR1 KGHDR, CDR2 SFDVKD. The length of the CDR3 is 16 residues. CDR3 residues: CATSDLSEGLGNEQFF. The CDR3 DNA is TGTGCCACCAGTGATTTGTCCGAGGGGTTAGGTAATGAGCAGTTCTTC.

The V and J genes are TRBV12-3 or TRBV12-4 and TRBJ2-1, with D tentatively TRBD2 (6 bases). V shed 8 bases and J shed 2 bases, with 10 bases lying between them. The CDR3 runs to 13 residues. The CDR3 DNA reads TGTGCCAGCCGGCGGGGTCCCTACAATGAGCAGTTCTTC. It yields the protein CASRRGPYNEQFF.

At least ten counts were recorded for this clonotype. The V gene is TRBV3-1, the J gene TRBJ2-3; 9 positions agree with TRBD2. Germline-derived CDR1 and CDR2 are LGHDT and YNNKEL (reference sequence). V was clipped by 4 bases and J by 5 bases; unmatched bases: 16. There are 18 residues in the CDR3. CDR3: CASSPSRNWAGGLDTQYF. CDR3 DNA: TGTGCCAGCAGCCCCTCCCGTAACTGGGCGGGAGGGTTAGATACGCAGTATTTT.

The CDR3 DNA is TGCAGTGCTAGCCCCCAGAAGACTAGCGGGGGCGTGAGCTCCTACAATGAGCAGTTCTTC. Residues: CSASPQKTSGGVSSYNEQFF. The rearrangement joins TRBV20-1 to TRBJ2-1; 12 bases line up with TRBD2. Trimming at V came to 3 bases and at J to 0 bases, leaving 15 bases not matched to a gene. The CDR3 covers 20 residues. CDR1 is DFQATT and CDR2 is SNEGSKA in the germline V gene (reference sequence).

The chain couples TRBV6-5 to TRBJ2-3; tentative D call: TRBD2 (5 bases). This CDR3 is 19 amino acids long. Per the germline V gene, CDR1 is MNHEY and CDR2 is SVGAGI. V was clipped by 0 bases and J by 2 bases, with 21 bases between them. This CDR3 reads CASSYSTPGFPSITDTQYF. In nucleotides, the CDR3 is TGTGCCAGCAGTTACTCCACCCCGGGGTTTCCCTCTATCACAGATACGCAGTATTTT.

This clonotype was seen more than once but under ten times. V usage is TRBV7-9 and J usage is TRBJ2-7; a weak D match, TRBD1 (6 bases). CDR1 and CDR2 (germline): SEHNR, FQNEAQ (reference sequence). This CDR3 is 16 amino acids long. The V end was cut by 5 bases, the J end by 2 bases, with 19 bases between. The CDR3 reads CASSRDRTKLPYEQYF. The DNA for the CDR3 is TGTGCCAGCAGCAGAGACAGGACCAAACTTCCCTACGAGCAGTACTTC.

V gene TRBV11-2 combines with J gene TRBJ2-3, with 12 bases that match TRBD2. Unmatched junction bases numbered 11, after V lost 4 bases and J lost 3 bases. The V gene's germline CDR1 is SGHAT and CDR2 FQNNGV. CDR3 length equals 18 residues. CDR3 in amino acids: CASSSRTSGNIQTDTQYF. The CDR3 DNA follows: TGTGCCAGCAGCTCGCGGACTAGCGGGAACATCCAGACAGATACGCAGTATTTT.

This clonotype was detected a few times. The V gene is TRBV4-2, the J gene TRBJ2-6, with D possibly being TRBD1 (6 bases). Trimming took off 3 bases at V and 1 base at J, with 10 bases between the two ends. Germline CDR1 LGHNA, CDR2 YNFKEQ. The CDR3 sequence is 16 residues long. Here the CDR3 reads CASSQAQGSGANVLTF. For the CDR3, the DNA is TGTGCCAGCAGCCAGGCGCAGGGGTCTGGGGCCAACGTCCTGACTTTC.

This clonotype was recorded a few times. This chain links TRBV5-1 with TRBJ2-3; 11 bases agree with TRBD2. Germline lookup yields CDR1 SGHRS and CDR2 YFSETQ. After removal of 7 bases from V and 4 bases from J, the junction contained 8 bases not matched to a gene. The CDR3 loop spans 15 amino acids. The CDR3 DNA reads as TGCGCCAGCCAACCGGGACTAGCGGTGCCAGATACGCAGTATTTT. Translated, it gives CASQPGLAVPDTQYF.

In its sample, this clonotype was seen once. V usage is TRBV25-1 and J usage is TRBJ2-1, with 15 bases aligning to TRBD2. The V and J ends lost 6 bases and 8 bases, in that order; junction bases with no gene match: 11. In germline, CDR1 is MGHDK, CDR2 SYGVNS. The CDR3 totals 17 residues. CDR3 region: CASRRTSGRAVNHEQFF. CDR3 nucleotides: TGTGCCAGCAGAAGGACTAGCGGGAGGGCCGTTAACCATGAGCAGTTCTTC.

J is TRBJ2-5 and V is TRBV6-1; D gene ambiguous. Germline CDR1 MNHNS, CDR2 SASEGT. The length of the CDR3 is 12 residues. Trimming left V 4 bases short and J 4 bases short, with 7 bases between. The CDR3 loop reads CASSVVRETQYF. DNA of the CDR3: TGTGCCAGCAGTGTAGTAAGAGAGACCCAGTACTTC.

The chain combines TRBV28 with TRBJ2-1, with TRBD2 matching 14 bases. The germline V gene has CDR1 MDHEN and CDR2 SYDVKM. This CDR3 has 20 residues. V lost 6 bases and J lost 3; bases outside the gene matches: 16. The CDR3 region has the DNA TGTGCCAGCAGCACTCTAGGGACTAGCGGGAGATGGTACCACTACAATGAGCAGTTCTTC. The encoded protein is CASSTLGTSGRWYHYNEQFF.

This clonotype has at least ten counts. The chain has TRBV24-1 and TRBJ2-1; tentatively, D is TRBD2 (6 bases). CDR1 and CDR2 from the germline V gene are KGHDR and SFDVKD. Trimming removed 4 bases at V and 3 bases at J, with 9 bases between. The CDR3 runs to 14 residues. As DNA, the CDR3 is TGTGCCACCAGTGACCCGGGACTCTACAATGAGCAGTTCTTC. Protein sequence: CATSDPGLYNEQFF.

This clonotype was seen more than once but under ten times. The V gene is TRBV7-9, the J gene TRBJ1-2, with no clear D. Trimming shortened V by 5 bases and J by 2 bases, and 15 bases separated the two germline ends. Germline CDR1 reads SEHNR; CDR2 reads FQNEAQ (reference sequence). The CDR3 has 15 residues. The CDR3 is CASSVGKRANYGYTF. The CDR3 region has the DNA TGTGCCAGCAGCGTCGGGAAGCGTGCCAACTATGGCTACACCTTC. The full variable domain, rest sourced from reference TRBV7-9 and TRBJ1-2, is DTGVSQNPRHKITKRGQNVTFRCDPISEHNRLYWYRQTLGQGPEFLTYFQNEAQLEKSRLLSDRFSAERPKGSFSTLEIQRTEQGDSAMYLCASSVGKRANYGYTFGSGTRLTVV.

The chain joins TRBV27 to TRBJ1-5; D gene uncertain. This CDR3 region has 15 residues. V shed 6 bases and J shed 4 bases, with 16 bases lying between them. The germline V gene has CDR1 MNHEY and CDR2 SMNVEV (reference sequence). The CDR3 sequence: CASSPGPPHNQPQHF. As DNA, the CDR3 is TGTGCCAGCAGCCCGGGCCCCCCTCATAATCAGCCCCAGCATTTT.

The CDR3 DNA is TGTGCCAGCAGATGGACTGGTGAGCAGTTCTTC. Translated, it gives CASRWTGEQFF. The chain has TRBV7-2 and TRBJ2-1; TRBD2 might be the D (5 bases). V was clipped by 6 bases and J by 9 bases, with 9 bases between them. The CDR3 runs 11 residues. CDR1 SGHTA and CDR2 FQGNSA come from the germline V gene.

This clonotype was seen only a few times. V usage is TRBV27 and J usage is TRBJ2-3, with D possibly TRBD2 on 6 matching bases. Germline CDR1 reads MNHEY; CDR2 reads SMNVEV (reference sequence). V was pared by 5 bases and J by 2 bases, with 17 bases between. The CDR3 is 16 amino acids. The CDR3 here is CASSPTRGTLTDTQYF. The CDR3, as DNA: TGTGCCAGCAGTCCGACCCGGGGGACCCTCACAGATACGCAGTATTTT.